This T cell receptor (beta chain) stems from a study of T cell responses to AZD1222 COVID-19 vaccine. Unmatched junction bases numbered 10, after V lost 0 bases and J lost 1 base. Germline CDR1 MRHNA, CDR2 SNTAGT. This CDR3 region has 18 residues. Sequencing was performed with immunoSEQ multiplex PCR; in TCRdb, only in-frame clones are kept and a portion is missing. Counted here are about 140,000 clones, about nine tenths occurring once; the ten biggest clones make up roughly 3.2%. The sequence came from an adult in good health. The genes are TRBV6-4 and TRBJ1-1; 8 nucleotides match TRBD1. The material was peripheral blood, obtained on day 0 of AZD1222 vaccination. This chain's CDR3 is CASSDSETGAPENTEAFF. The CDR3 DNA reads TGTGCCAGCAGTGACTCGGAGACAGGGGCACCCGAGAACACTGAAGCTTTCTTT.